This is a list of T cell receptor beta chains from one sample in a study of response to subunit inactivated influenza vaccine. TCRdb passed the RT-PCR reads through MiXCR, listing each CDR3 protein once. The table has a few hundred thousand distinct CDR3 sequences, 20% to 25% seen once. Sequencing used PBMCs from blood, obtained approximately 20 months after vaccination. The receptors were gathered from a man in his fifties or sixties who received an inactivated influenza vaccine. The CDR3 runs from the conserved cysteine through the conserved F or W. D genes are given only for firm matches. Size is omitted from some rows. Given values are once, few, many or a class for expanded clones.

-	-	TRBV6-5	TRBJ1-4	CASSQSREKLFF	TGTGCCAGCAGCCAAAGCAGGGAAAAACTGTTTTTT
-	few	TRBV30	TRBJ1-5	CAWSDSQANLGLPQHF	TGTGCCTGGAGTGATTCCCAGGCGAACCTTGGGTTGCCCCAGCATTTT
-	many	TRBV12-3/TRBV12-4	TRBJ1-2	CASSQGGYYGYTF	TGTGCCAGCAGTCAGGGCGGATACTATGGCTACACCTTC
TRBD1	many	TRBV28	TRBJ1-5	CASSLVGTGNNGNQPQHF	TGTGCCAGCAGTTTAGTTGGGACAGGGAATAATGGCAATCAGCCCCAGCATTTT
TRBD2	-	TRBV7-9	TRBJ2-3	CASTRVAGGTDTQYF	TGTGCCAGCACCCGTGTAGCGGGAGGAACAGATACGCAGTATTTT
-	-	TRBV7-3	TRBJ2-5	CASSSGPTMAQYF	TGTGCCAGCAGCTCGGGACCTACAATGGCCCAGTACTTC
-	-	TRBV29-1	TRBJ2-1	CSVEGGASSYNEQFF	TGCAGCGTTGAAGGGGGGGCGAGCTCCTACAATGAGCAGTTCTTC
-	-	TRBV6-5	TRBJ1-1	CASSYSGMSTEAFF	TGTGCCAGCAGTTACTCAGGGATGAGCACTGAAGCTTTCTTT
-	few	TRBV2	TRBJ1-3	CASSPPGRAAGNTIYF	TGTGCCAGCTCCCCTCCAGGCAGGGCGGCAGGAAACACCATATATTTT
TRBD1	few	TRBV20-1	TRBJ2-7	CSATKQGTYEQYF	TGCAGTGCTACAAAACAGGGGACCTACGAGCAGTACTTC
TRBD1	few	TRBV11-2	TRBJ2-4	CASSPALGQGKGIAKNIQYF	TGTGCCAGCAGCCCCGCCCTGGGACAGGGTAAAGGGATAGCCAAAAACATTCAGTACTTC
TRBD1	many	TRBV12-3/TRBV12-4	TRBJ1-5	CASSLEQGRHQPQHF	TGTGCCAGCAGTTTAGAACAGGGGCGGCATCAGCCCCAGCATTTT
TRBD1	-	TRBV20-1	TRBJ1-5	CSARDLYRGTNQPQHF	TGCAGTGCTAGAGATCTTTACAGGGGGACCAATCAGCCCCAGCATTTT
-	many	TRBV28	TRBJ2-7	CASSLTSLQAYEQYF	TGTGCCAGCAGTTTAACATCCCTTCAAGCCTACGAGCAGTACTTC
TRBD2	-	TRBV4-1	TRBJ2-3	CASSQDLGRLAGAWRGTDTQYF	TGCGCCAGCAGCCAAGACCTAGGTCGACTAGCGGGAGCTTGGCGGGGCACAGATACGCAGTATTTT
-	few	TRBV12-3/TRBV12-4	TRBJ2-2	CASTPGQVNTGELFF	TGTGCCAGCACCCCCGGGCAGGTGAACACCGGGGAGCTGTTTTTT
-	few	TRBV5-5	TRBJ1-1	CASSWRASNTEAFF	TGTGCCAGCAGCTGGCGGGCATCGAACACTGAAGCTTTCTTT
-	-	TRBV27	TRBJ2-1	CASSSEYVQFF	TGTGCCAGCAGTTCGGAGTACGTGCAGTTCTTC
-	few	TRBV20-1	TRBJ1-3	CSASEVGRVHGNTIYF	TGCAGTGCTAGTGAGGTCGGCAGGGTTCATGGAAACACCATATATTTT
-	-	TRBV28	TRBJ2-1	CASTTRKGAVYNEQFF	TGTGCCAGCACCACTAGGAAAGGGGCAGTCTACAATGAGCAGTTCTTC
TRBD1	few	TRBV6-2/TRBV6-3	TRBJ1-5	CASREFVGKGADQPQHF	TGTGCCAGCAGAGAATTCGTAGGGAAGGGGGCAGACCAGCCCCAGCATTTT
-	-	TRBV6-1	TRBJ2-7	CASSGDSNYEQYF	TGTGCCAGCAGTGGGGATTCAAACTACGAGCAGTACTTC
-	-	TRBV24-1	TRBJ2-5	CATSSWTAEETQYF	TGTGCCACCAGTTCCTGGACGGCCGAAGAGACCCAGTACTTC
TRBD2	-	TRBV20-1	TRBJ2-7	CRATSGESEQYF	TGCAGAGCCACTAGCGGGGAATCCGAGCAGTACTTC
TRBD2	-	TRBV28	TRBJ2-1	CASSTSGRAYNEQFF	TGTGCCAGCAGCACAAGCGGGAGGGCCTACAATGAGCAGTTCTTC
-	few	TRBV18	TRBJ2-3	CASSPDYGGRADTQYF	TGTGCCAGCTCACCGGATTACGGGGGGCGGGCAGATACGCAGTATTTT
-	-	TRBV4-1	TRBJ1-5	CASSQDGGFQSQHF	TGCGCCAGCAGCCAAGATGGAGGATTTCAGTCCCAGCATTTT
-	-	TRBV10-3	TRBJ2-1	CAISESGLYSYNEQFF	TGTGCCATCAGTGAGTCAGGACTATACTCCTACAATGAGCAGTTCTTC
TRBD2	-	TRBV29-1	TRBJ2-7	CSVDPGTSGSYEQYF	TGCAGCGTTGATCCCGGGACTAGCGGCTCCTACGAGCAGTACTTC
-	-	TRBV4-2	TRBJ2-3	CASSQDASVGTDTQYF	TGTGCCAGCAGCCAAGATGCTAGCGTGGGCACAGATACGCAGTATTTT
-	-	TRBV5-1	TRBJ2-7	CASRGPGLNYEQYF	TGCGCCAGCAGGGGCCCGGGCCTCAATTACGAGCAGTACTTC
-	many	TRBV5-1	TRBJ1-1	CASSPNPRRNTEAFF	TGCGCCAGCAGCCCCAACCCCCGGAGGAACACTGAAGCTTTCTTT
TRBD1	few	TRBV6-1	TRBJ1-3	CASKGARLFGNTIYF	TGTGCCAGCAAGGGGGCACGGCTTTTTGGAAACACCATATATTTT
TRBD1	-	TRBV20-1	TRBJ1-1	CSATNPGQGITEAFF	TGCAGTGCCACAAATCCGGGACAGGGCATCACTGAAGCTTTCTTT
-	-	TRBV27	TRBJ1-1	CASSDHGKTGEAFF	TGTGCCAGCAGTGACCACGGGAAAACAGGTGAAGCTTTCTTT
-	many	TRBV29-1	TRBJ1-2	CSVVEGDTRTF	TGCAGCGTTGTGGAGGGGGACACCCGCACCTTC
-	-	TRBV10-2	TRBJ2-7	CASSEDGYEQYF	TGCGCCAGCAGTGAGGACGGCTACGAGCAGTACTTC
-	many	TRBV6-2/TRBV6-3	TRBJ1-1	CASSLTGATEAFF	TGTGCCAGCAGTTTGACCGGGGCCACTGAAGCTTTCTTT
-	many	TRBV7-2	TRBJ1-4	CASSLGYRMGHEKLFF	TGTGCCAGCAGCTTAGGGTACAGAATGGGCCATGAAAAACTGTTTTTT
-	-	TRBV27	TRBJ1-5	CASSPRQNNQPQHF	TGTGCCAGCAGTCCCCGTCAGAACAATCAGCCCCAGCATTTT